Described below is a single TCR beta chain sequence and its context. What it binds is not known. TCRdb re-called the RT-PCR reads with MiXCR, one entry per CDR3 protein. The sample lists approximately 200,000 distinct CDR3 sequences; around an eighth were seen once. Germline V gives CDR1 LGHNA, CDR2 YNFKEQ. V lost 1 base and J lost 3; bases outside the gene matches: 8. This CDR3 region has 16 residues. These data belong to a study of response to subunit inactivated influenza vaccine. Study outcomes and limitations: Each seasonal influenza vaccination, the authors suggested, recruits few new T cells.

This chain uses TRBV4-2 with TRBJ2-5; TRBD1 matches 7 bases. The specimen was CD8+ T cells sorted from PBMCs, collected 5 to 6 days after vaccination. The sequence came from a man in his fifties or sixties who received an inactivated influenza vaccine. CDR3 bases: TGTGCCAGCAGCCAAGTCCACAGGGGTCCTGAAGAGACCCAGTACTTC. It yields the protein CASSQVHRGPEETQYF.